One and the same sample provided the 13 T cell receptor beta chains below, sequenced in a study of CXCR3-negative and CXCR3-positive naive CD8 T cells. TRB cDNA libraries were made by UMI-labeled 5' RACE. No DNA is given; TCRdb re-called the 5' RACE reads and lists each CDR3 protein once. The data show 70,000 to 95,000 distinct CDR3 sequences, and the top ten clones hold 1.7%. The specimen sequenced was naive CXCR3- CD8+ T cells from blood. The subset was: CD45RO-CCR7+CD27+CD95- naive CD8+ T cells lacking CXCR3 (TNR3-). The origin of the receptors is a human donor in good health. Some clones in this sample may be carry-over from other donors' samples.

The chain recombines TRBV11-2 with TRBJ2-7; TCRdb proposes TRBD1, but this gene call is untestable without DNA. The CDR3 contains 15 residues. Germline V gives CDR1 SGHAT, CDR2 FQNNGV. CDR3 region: CASSSSRDWDYEQYF.

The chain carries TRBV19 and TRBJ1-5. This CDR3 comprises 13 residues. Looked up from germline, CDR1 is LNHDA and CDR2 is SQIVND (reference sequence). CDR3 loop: CASSLKEDQPQHF.

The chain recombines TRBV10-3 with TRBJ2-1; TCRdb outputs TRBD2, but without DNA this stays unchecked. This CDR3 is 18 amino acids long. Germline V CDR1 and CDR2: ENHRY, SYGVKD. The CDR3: CAIAPGTSGRTAYNEQFF.

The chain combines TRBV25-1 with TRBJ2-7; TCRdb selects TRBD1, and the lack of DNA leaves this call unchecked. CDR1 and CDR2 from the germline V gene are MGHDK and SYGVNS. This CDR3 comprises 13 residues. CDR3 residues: CASGRQGNYEQYF.

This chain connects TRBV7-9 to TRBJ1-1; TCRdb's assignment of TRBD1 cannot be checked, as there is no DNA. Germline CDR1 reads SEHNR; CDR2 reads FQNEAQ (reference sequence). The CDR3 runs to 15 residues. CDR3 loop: CASSSPGTMNTEAFF.

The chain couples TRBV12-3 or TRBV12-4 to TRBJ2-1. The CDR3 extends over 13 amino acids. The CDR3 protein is CASAASSYNEQFF.

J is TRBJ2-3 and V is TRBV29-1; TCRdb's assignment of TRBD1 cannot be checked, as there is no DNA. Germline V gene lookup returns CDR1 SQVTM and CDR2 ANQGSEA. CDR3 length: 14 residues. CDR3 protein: CSVTGTTSTDTQCF.

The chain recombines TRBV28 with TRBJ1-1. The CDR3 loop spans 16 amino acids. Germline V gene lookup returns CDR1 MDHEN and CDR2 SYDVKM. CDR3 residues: CASSFGAHRLNTEAFF.

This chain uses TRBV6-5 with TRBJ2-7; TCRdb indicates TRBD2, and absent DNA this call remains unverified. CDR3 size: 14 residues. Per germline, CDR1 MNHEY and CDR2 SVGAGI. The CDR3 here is CASALAETSYEQYF.

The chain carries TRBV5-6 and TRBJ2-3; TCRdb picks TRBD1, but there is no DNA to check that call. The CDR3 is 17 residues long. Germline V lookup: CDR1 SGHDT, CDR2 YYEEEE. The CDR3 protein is CASSLEARDSVTDTQYF.

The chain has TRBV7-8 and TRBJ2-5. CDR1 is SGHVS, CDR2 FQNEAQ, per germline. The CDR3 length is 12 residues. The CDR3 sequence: CASSLGAGTQYF.

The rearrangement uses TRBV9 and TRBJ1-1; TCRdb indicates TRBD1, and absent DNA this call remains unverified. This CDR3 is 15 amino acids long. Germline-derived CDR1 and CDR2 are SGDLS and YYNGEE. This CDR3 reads CASSVTGTGLTEAFF.

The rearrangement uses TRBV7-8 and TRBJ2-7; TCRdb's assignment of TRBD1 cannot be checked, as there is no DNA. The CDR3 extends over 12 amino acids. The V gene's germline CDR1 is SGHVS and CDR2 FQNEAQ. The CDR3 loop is CASSTGGDEQYF.